A selection of T cell receptor beta chains follows, all from one sample in a study of T cell changes during pregnancy in multiple sclerosis. Libraries were prepared by immunoSEQ multiplex PCR; TCRdb keeps only in-frame clonotypes and omits some of them. The sample contains 85,000 to 95,000 clones, 90% to 95% of which appear only once. The sequenced sample was peripheral blood, obtained after pregnancy. Every receptor here comes from a female donor in good health, enrolled as a control in a pregnancy study. Each CDR3 is given with its conserved first and last residue. The order of the fields is D gene, clone size, J gene, V gene, CDR3 DNA, CDR3 protein. A D gene is named only where the DNA matches it firmly. Size is omitted from some rows. Given values are once, few, many or a class for expanded clones.

D: TRBD1; size: NA; J: TRBJ1-5; V: TRBV2; DNA: TGTGCCGTACAGGGGAATCCATATCAGCCCCAGCATTTT; CDR3: CAVQGNPYQPQHF
D: NA; size: few; J: TRBJ2-2; V: TRBV6-4; DNA: TGTGCCAGCAGCCCCGCGAACACCGGGGAGCTGTTTTTT; CDR3: CASSPANTGELFF
D: NA; size: NA; J: TRBJ2-3; V: TRBV29-1; DNA: TGCAGCGTCGCCCAGGGGCCTACGCAGTATTTT; CDR3: CSVAQGPTQYF
D: TRBD2; size: NA; J: TRBJ2-1; V: TRBV6-5; DNA: TGTGCCAGCAGTTCCCCTCTAGCGGGGGGGGTCAATGAGCAGTTCTTC; CDR3: CASSSPLAGGVNEQFF
D: NA; size: NA; J: TRBJ2-1; V: TRBV9; DNA: TGTGCCAGCAGCGTGCGCCCGGGGTTGGACAATGAGCAGTTCTTC; CDR3: CASSVRPGLDNEQFF
D: NA; size: NA; J: TRBJ1-2; V: TRBV7-9; DNA: TGTGCCAGCAGCTTCGGGGTTGGCTACACCTTC; CDR3: CASSFGVGYTF
D: TRBD2; size: NA; J: TRBJ2-2; V: TRBV7-2; DNA: TGTGCCAGCAGCATATCTGGGCTAGCGGGGTACACCGGGGAGCTGTTTTTT; CDR3: CASSISGLAGYTGELFF
D: TRBD1; size: NA; J: TRBJ2-5; V: TRBV7-2; DNA: TGTGCCAGCAGCAAATTACAGGGGGCCGAGACCCAGTACTTC; CDR3: CASSKLQGAETQYF
D: NA; size: NA; J: TRBJ1-1; V: TRBV6-5; DNA: TGTGCCAGCAGTTATGCGGGGAACACTGAAGCTTTCTTT; CDR3: CASSYAGNTEAFF
D: TRBD1; size: NA; J: TRBJ2-6; V: TRBV9; DNA: TGTGCCAGCAGCGCCAAGGGACAGGTCCTCTCTGGGGCCAACGTCCTGACTTTC; CDR3: CASSAKGQVLSGANVLTF
D: TRBD1; size: once; J: TRBJ1-2; V: TRBV4-1; DNA: TGCGCCAGCAGCCAAGGGTTGAGAACGACAGGGCCCCGATTGAGGTATGGCTACACCTTC; CDR3: CASSQGLRTTGPRLRYGYTF
D: NA; size: few; J: TRBJ1-5; V: TRBV9; DNA: TGTGCCAGCAGCGTAGGCGACACGAGCAATCAGCCCCAGCATTTT; CDR3: CASSVGDTSNQPQHF
D: NA; size: once; J: TRBJ1-2; V: TRBV5-1; DNA: TGCGCCAGCAGCTTGTTGGGGCATTATGGCTACACCTTC; CDR3: CASSLLGHYGYTF
D: TRBD2; size: NA; J: TRBJ2-7; V: TRBV25-1; DNA: TGTGCCAGCAGTCTAGCGGGGGGTAACGAGCAGTACTTC; CDR3: CASSLAGGNEQYF
D: NA; size: NA; J: TRBJ2-7; V: TRBV13; DNA: TGTGCCAGCAGCTTGGCGGGGACCCCGTCCTACGAGCAGTACTTC; CDR3: CASSLAGTPSYEQYF
D: TRBD1; size: few; J: TRBJ1-2; V: TRBV19; DNA: TGTGCCAGTAGTGGAGGAACAGGGGGCGGCTACACCTTC; CDR3: CASSGGTGGGYTF
D: NA; size: NA; J: TRBJ2-7; V: TRBV9; DNA: TGTGCCAGCAGCGTAGGCTCCGCTAAGGAGCAGTACTTC; CDR3: CASSVGSAKEQYF
D: NA; size: once; J: TRBJ1-1; V: TRBV19; DNA: TGTGCCAGTAGTATCACAGTGAACACTGAAGCTTTCTTT; CDR3: CASSITVNTEAFF
D: NA; size: once; J: TRBJ2-3; V: TRBV11-3; DNA: TGTGCCAGCAGCTTTTCAGGGCCAAATAGTGTGGGGCGCACAGATACGCAGTATTTT; CDR3: CASSFSGPNSVGRTDTQYF
D: TRBD1; size: NA; J: TRBJ1-1; V: TRBV27; DNA: TGTGCCAGCAGGGGCCGGGACAGGGCCACTGAAGCTTTCTTT; CDR3: CASRGRDRATEAFF
D: TRBD1; size: NA; J: TRBJ2-5; V: TRBV30; DNA: TGTGCCTGGAAACCGGGACAGGGGATCTCGGAGACCCAGTACTTC; CDR3: CAWKPGQGISETQYF
D: NA; size: NA; J: TRBJ2-2; V: TRBV27; DNA: TGTGCCAGCTCCCAGGGGCGGCACACCGGGGAGCTGTTTTTT; CDR3: CASSQGRHTGELFF
D: NA; size: NA; J: TRBJ1-5; V: TRBV28; DNA: TGTGCCAGCAGTTCCGAACAGGGTCTATTTCTTCAGCCCCAGCATTTT; CDR3: CASSSEQGLFLQPQHF
D: NA; size: once; J: TRBJ1-3; V: TRBV28; DNA: TGTGCCAGCCGCACCGCAGGGGTAGTTGGAAACACCATATATTTT; CDR3: CASRTAGVVGNTIYF
D: TRBD1; size: NA; J: TRBJ2-4; V: TRBV7-2; DNA: TGTGCCAGCAGCTTAGCCCCGGGGACAGGGTTGACCAAAAACATTCAGTACTTC; CDR3: CASSLAPGTGLTKNIQYF
D: NA; size: NA; J: TRBJ2-1; V: TRBV7-6; DNA: TGTGCCAGCAGCCCTCTGAGGCTCGCAATGAATGAGCAGTTCTTC; CDR3: CASSPLRLAMNEQFF
D: TRBD1; size: NA; J: TRBJ2-1; V: TRBV28; DNA: TGTGCCAGCACCCTAACCGGACAGGGGTACAATGAGCAGTTCTTC; CDR3: CASTLTGQGYNEQFF
D: TRBD1; size: NA; J: TRBJ1-3; V: TRBV4-3; DNA: TGCGCCAGCAGCCAAGGGACAGGGGCTGGAAACACCATATATTTT; CDR3: CASSQGTGAGNTIYF
D: TRBD1; size: NA; J: TRBJ1-2; V: TRBV4-1; DNA: TGCGCCAGCAGCCAAGGGACAGGGTTGGTCTATGGCTACACCTTC; CDR3: CASSQGTGLVYGYTF
D: TRBD1; size: NA; J: TRBJ2-3; V: TRBV7-2; DNA: TGTGCCAGCAGCTTAGGCGGGACAGGGGGCACAGATACGCAGTATTTT; CDR3: CASSLGGTGGTDTQYF
D: TRBD1; size: NA; J: TRBJ1-4; V: TRBV4-1; DNA: TGCGCCAGCAGCCACGAACCGGGCAAGGACAGGGTTTTCAAAACTAATGAAAAACTGTTTTTT; CDR3: CASSHEPGKDRVFKTNEKLFF
D: NA; size: NA; J: TRBJ2-3; V: TRBV5-1; DNA: TGCGCCAGCAGCTTCCGGGACACAGATACGCAGTATTTT; CDR3: CASSFRDTDTQYF
D: TRBD1; size: once; J: TRBJ2-3; V: TRBV4-2; DNA: TGTGCCAGCAGCCAACCGGGACAGGGCACAGATACGCAGTATTTT; CDR3: CASSQPGQGTDTQYF
D: NA; size: NA; J: TRBJ1-1; V: TRBV10-3; DNA: TGTGCCATCAGTGAGTCGGAGATCCCGGGGACTGAAGCTTTCTTT; CDR3: CAISESEIPGTEAFF
D: TRBD2; size: NA; J: TRBJ2-2; V: TRBV28; DNA: TGTGCCAGCAGCCACTTCCCGGGACTAGCGTCAAACACCGGGGAGCTGTTTTTT; CDR3: CASSHFPGLASNTGELFF
D: NA; size: once; J: TRBJ1-6; V: TRBV5-1; DNA: TGCGCCAGCAGCGATCAGGGAGGAGGTTCACCCCTCCACTTT; CDR3: CASSDQGGGSPLHF
D: NA; size: NA; J: TRBJ1-2; V: TRBV30; DNA: TGTGCCTGGAGTCTGGGAGCTAACTATGGCTACACCTTC; CDR3: CAWSLGANYGYTF
D: NA; size: NA; J: TRBJ1-1; V: TRBV5-5; DNA: TGTGCCAGCAGCTTCCAGGGGAACACTGAAGCTTTCTTT; CDR3: CASSFQGNTEAFF
D: NA; size: NA; J: TRBJ2-7; V: TRBV2; DNA: TGTGCCAGAAGGACTCAACAGGGAAGGAACGAGCAGTACTTC; CDR3: CARRTQQGRNEQYF
D: TRBD2; size: NA; J: TRBJ2-7; V: TRBV4-3; DNA: TGCGCCAGCAGCCAGGGACTAGCGTTTTCCTACGAGCAGTACTTC; CDR3: CASSQGLAFSYEQYF
D: NA; size: NA; J: TRBJ2-7; V: TRBV5-1; DNA: TGCGCCAGCAGCCTAGCCTCCTCCTACGAGCAGTACTTC; CDR3: CASSLASSYEQYF
D: TRBD1; size: NA; J: TRBJ2-3; V: TRBV19; DNA: TGTGCCAGTTCCGCCTCAGGGGGCTCCCCGACAGATACGCAGTATTTT; CDR3: CASSASGGSPTDTQYF
D: NA; size: NA; J: TRBJ2-2; V: TRBV28; DNA: TGTGCAGAAGGGGGAAGGACCGGGGAGCTGTTTTTT; CDR3: CAEGGRTGELFF
D: NA; size: NA; J: TRBJ1-1; V: TRBV18; DNA: TGTGCCAGCTCCTTCTCCGTAGCACTGAACACTGAAGCTTTCTTT; CDR3: CASSFSVALNTEAFF
D: TRBD1; size: once; J: TRBJ1-2; V: TRBV5-4; DNA: TGTGCCAGCAGCTTACCGGGACAGCAAATGGGCGCCTATGGCTACACCTTC; CDR3: CASSLPGQQMGAYGYTF
D: TRBD2; size: NA; J: TRBJ2-3; V: TRBV6-5; DNA: TGTGCCAGCAGTCCTAGCGGGGCCGGCACAGATACGCAGTATTTT; CDR3: CASSPSGAGTDTQYF
D: NA; size: NA; J: TRBJ1-1; V: TRBV19; DNA: TGTGCCAGTAGTATCCCACGGGACACTGAAGCTTTCTTT; CDR3: CASSIPRDTEAFF
D: NA; size: NA; J: TRBJ2-1; V: TRBV29-1; DNA: TGCAGCGCGGGCGGAGGGGTAGTTTCCTACAATGAGCAGTTCTTC; CDR3: CSAGGGVVSYNEQFF